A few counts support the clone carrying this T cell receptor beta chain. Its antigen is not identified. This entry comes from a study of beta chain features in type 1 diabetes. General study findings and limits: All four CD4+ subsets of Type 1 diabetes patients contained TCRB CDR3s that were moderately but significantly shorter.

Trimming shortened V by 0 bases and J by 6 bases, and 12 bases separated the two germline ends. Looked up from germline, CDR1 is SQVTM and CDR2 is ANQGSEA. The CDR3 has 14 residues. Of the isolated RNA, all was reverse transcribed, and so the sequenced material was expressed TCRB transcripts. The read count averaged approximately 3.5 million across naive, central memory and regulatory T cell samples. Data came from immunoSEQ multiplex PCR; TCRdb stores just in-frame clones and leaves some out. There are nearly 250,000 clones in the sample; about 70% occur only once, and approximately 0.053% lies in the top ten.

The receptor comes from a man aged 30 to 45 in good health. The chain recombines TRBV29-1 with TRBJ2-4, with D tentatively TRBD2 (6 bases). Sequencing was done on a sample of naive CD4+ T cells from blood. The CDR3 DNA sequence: TGCAGCGTTGAAGACGCCCGGGGGAGAAACATTCAGTACTTC. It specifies CSVEDARGRNIQYF.